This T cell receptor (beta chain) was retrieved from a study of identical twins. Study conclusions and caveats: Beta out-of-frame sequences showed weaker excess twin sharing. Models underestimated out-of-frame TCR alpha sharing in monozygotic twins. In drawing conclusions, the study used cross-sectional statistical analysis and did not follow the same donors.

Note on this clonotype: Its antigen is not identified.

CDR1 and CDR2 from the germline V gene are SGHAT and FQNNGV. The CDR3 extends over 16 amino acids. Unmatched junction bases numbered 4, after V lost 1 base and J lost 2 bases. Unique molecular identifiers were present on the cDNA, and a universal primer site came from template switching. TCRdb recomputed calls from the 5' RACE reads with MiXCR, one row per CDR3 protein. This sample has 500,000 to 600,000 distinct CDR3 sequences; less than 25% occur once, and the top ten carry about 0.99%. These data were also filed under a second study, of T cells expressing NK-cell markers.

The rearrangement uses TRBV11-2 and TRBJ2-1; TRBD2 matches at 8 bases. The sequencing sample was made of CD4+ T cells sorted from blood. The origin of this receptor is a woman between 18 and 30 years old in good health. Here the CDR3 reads CASSLGQAGAYNEQFF. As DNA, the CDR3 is TGTGCCAGCAGCTTAGGCCAAGCGGGAGCCTACAATGAGCAGTTCTTC.